Below are 3 T cell receptor beta chains sequenced from a single sample in a study of blood T cell repertoires in COVID-19. TCRdb's table, derived via immunoSEQ multiplex PCR, lists solely in-frame clones and lacks some. This table has 120,000 or so clones, about 88% appearing once. Sequencing was carried out using peripheral blood. Receptors originate from a woman between 45 and 65 years old with acute or convalescent COVID-19.

This clone occurred a few times. V gene TRBV1 combines with J gene TRBJ1-1; TRBD1, the table's D call, was not compared with the DNA. TRBV1 is recorded as a pseudogene. The CDR3 contains 12 residues. The chain's CDR3 is CTVPPRNTEAFF. The CDR3 bases are TGCACCGTACCGCCCAGGAACACTGAAGCTTTCTTT.

The genes are TRBV5-4 and TRBJ2-7; 11 nucleotides agree with TRBD1. V lost 3 bases and J lost 5; bases outside the gene matches: 7. The CDR3 contains 15 residues. Germline-derived CDR1 and CDR2 are SGHNT and YYREEE (reference sequence). The CDR3 sequence: CASSSGTGGFNEQYF. Here the CDR3 DNA reads TGTGCCAGCAGCTCTGGGACAGGGGGTTTCAACGAGCAGTACTTC.

The V call is TRBV19, the J call TRBJ2-7; tentatively, D is TRBD1 (5 bases). The CDR3 is made up of 17 amino acids. The V gene lost 1 base and the J gene lost 3 bases, with 19 bases spanning the gap. Germline assignment: CDR1 LNHDA and CDR2 SQIVND (reference sequence). The CDR3 DNA follows: TGTGCCAGTAGTATAGCGGCAGACAGTCTTGGGGACTACGAGCAGTACTTC. Translated: CASSIAADSLGDYEQYF. Together with reference TRBV19 and TRBJ2-7, the CDR3 gives the full variable domain: DGGITQSPKYLFRKEGQNVTLSCEQNLNHDAMYWYRQDPGQGLRLIYYSQIVNDFQKGDIAEGYSVSREKKESFPLTVTSAQKNPTAFYLCASSIAADSLGDYEQYFGPGTRLTVT.